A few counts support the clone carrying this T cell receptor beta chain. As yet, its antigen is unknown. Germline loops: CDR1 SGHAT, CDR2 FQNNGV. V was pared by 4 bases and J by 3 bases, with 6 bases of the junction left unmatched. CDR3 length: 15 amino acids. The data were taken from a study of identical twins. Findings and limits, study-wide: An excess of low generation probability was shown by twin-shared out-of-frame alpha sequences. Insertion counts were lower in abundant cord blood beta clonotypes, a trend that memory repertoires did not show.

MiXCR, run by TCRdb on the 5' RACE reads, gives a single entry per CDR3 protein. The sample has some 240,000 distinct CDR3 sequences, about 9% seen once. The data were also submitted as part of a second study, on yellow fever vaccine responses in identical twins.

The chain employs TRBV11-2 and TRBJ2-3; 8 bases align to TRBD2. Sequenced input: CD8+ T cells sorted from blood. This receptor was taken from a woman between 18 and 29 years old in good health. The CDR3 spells CASSSPTSVTDTQYF. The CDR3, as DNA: TGTGCCAGCAGCTCCCCGACTAGCGTGACAGATACGCAGTATTTT. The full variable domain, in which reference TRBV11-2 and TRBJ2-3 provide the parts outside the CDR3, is EAGVAQSPRYKIIEKRQSVAFWCNPISGHATLYWYQQILGQGPKLLIQFQNNGVVDDSQLPKDRFSAERLKGVDSTLKIQPAKLEDSAVYLCASSSPTSVTDTQYFGPGTRLTVL.